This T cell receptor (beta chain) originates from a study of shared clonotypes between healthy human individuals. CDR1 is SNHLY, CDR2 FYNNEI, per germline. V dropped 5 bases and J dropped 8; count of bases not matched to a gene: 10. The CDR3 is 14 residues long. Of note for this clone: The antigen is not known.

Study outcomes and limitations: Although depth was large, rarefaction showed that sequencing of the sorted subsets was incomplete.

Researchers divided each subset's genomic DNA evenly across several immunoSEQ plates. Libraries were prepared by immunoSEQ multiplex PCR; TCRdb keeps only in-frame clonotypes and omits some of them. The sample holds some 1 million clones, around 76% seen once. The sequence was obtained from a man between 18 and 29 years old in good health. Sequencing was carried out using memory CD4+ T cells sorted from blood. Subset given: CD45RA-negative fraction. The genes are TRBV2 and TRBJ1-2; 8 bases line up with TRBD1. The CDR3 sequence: CASSNFQGAEGYTF. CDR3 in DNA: TGTGCCAGCAGTAATTTTCAGGGGGCGGAAGGCTACACCTTC.